This T cell receptor beta chain was recovered during a study of early T cells in non-severe SARS-CoV-2 infection. This clonotype was found a few times. TCRdb independently ran MiXCR on the 5' RACE reads; one entry per CDR3 protein. The sample has more than 65,000 distinct CDR3 sequences; roughly 15% are singletons. The sequence derives from an adult who was a healthcare worker with PCR-confirmed SARS-CoV-2 infection or an uninfected control (not recorded which). Here the sequenced sample was whole blood, taken at baseline.

DNA for the CDR3: TGTGCCAGCAGCTATTCAGGGGCCGATCAGCCCCAGCATTTT. It specifies CASSYSGADQPQHF. The chain has TRBV5-5 and TRBJ1-5; TRBD1 might be the D (6 bases). The length of the CDR3 is 14 residues. Germline V gene sequence: CDR1 SGHKS, CDR2 YYEKEE (reference sequence). V dropped 3 bases and J dropped 5 bases, with 12 bases sitting between them.